Presented here are 32 T cell receptor beta chains from one specimen sequenced in a study of regulatory T cells in long-lasting Graves disease (dated by TCRdb to the early 2020s). The label giving this sample's time point can be read as: persistent/refractory GD, antithyroid drugs over 5 years with positive TRAb. For both TCR sequencing and RNA sequencing, RNA was extracted from PBMCs using TRIzol. The library was made by multiplex PCR. The sequencer was an Illumina HiSeq 4000. CDR3 regions were amplified by Arm-PCR with iRepertoire HTBI primers to construct TCR beta libraries. TCRdb passed the public sequencing reads through fastp at Q25 and MiXCR, retaining productive beta sequences. CDR3 protein duplicates are merged, each entry listing the most common genes and DNA. For this sample the table gives under 450,000 distinct CDR3 sequences, of which roughly 24% were detected only once. The ten top clones hold around 30% of the sample.

The sequencing used peripheral blood mononuclear cells (PBMCs), collected when the disease was refractory, from a patient treated with antithyroid drugs. The receptor set was obtained from a middle-aged woman with Graves disease. Donor details come from another sample of the same person, matched by shared clones.

This clonotype has at least ten counts. The V call is TRBV28, the J call TRBJ1-1; 7 nucleotides line up with TRBD1. J was trimmed by 6 bases and V by 6 bases; bases with no gene match: 7. The CDR3 has 13 amino acids. Germline CDR1 reads MDHEN; CDR2 reads SYDVKM. The chain's CDR3 is CASSHDRVSEAFF. As DNA, the CDR3 is TGTGCCAGCAGCCACGACAGGGTCTCTGAAGCTTTCTTT.

In regard to this clonotype: A much larger clone differs by one base, so this may be a read error. The rearrangement joins TRBV28 to TRBJ1-4; 7 bases agree with TRBD1. This CDR3 comprises 16 residues. Germline CDR1 MDHEN, CDR2 SYDVKM. With 3 bases clipped from V and 7 bases from J, the junction kept 11 bases outside the gene matches. CDR3 nucleotide sequence: TGTGCCAGCAGTTTGCCTAAACAGGGGAGAAGTGAAAAACTGTTTTTT. It is translated as CASSLPKQGRSEKLFF. The full variable domain, with the rest looked up from reference TRBV28 and TRBJ1-4, is DVKVTQSSRYLVKRTGEKVFLECVQDMDHENMFWYRQDPGLGLRLIYFSYDVKMKEKGDIPEGYSVSREKKERFSLILESASTNQTSMYLCASSLPKQGRSEKLFFGSGTQLSVL.

This clonotype has a count of ten or more. The chain recombines TRBV7-9 with TRBJ2-7; D is undetermined. The CDR3 loop spans 12 amino acids. V was shortened by 3 bases and J by 5 bases, with 8 bases between the two germline ends. CDR1 is SEHNR and CDR2 is FQNEAQ in the germline V gene (reference sequence). Written as DNA, the CDR3 is TGTGCCAGCAGCTTGTTCCAGGACGAGCAGTACTTC. Amino acids: CASSLFQDEQYF.

The chain carries TRBV6-1 and TRBJ2-7; D is possibly TRBD1 (6 bases). CDR1 and CDR2 from the germline V gene are MNHNS and SASEGT. Trimming removed 6 bases from V and 1 base from J, with 16 bases in between. The CDR3 totals 15 residues. Here the CDR3 reads CASRSGTLDSYEQYF. The CDR3 DNA follows: TGTGCCAGCAGATCCGGGACATTGGATTCCTACGAGCAGTACTTC.

This clonotype showed up many times. The chain employs TRBV28 and TRBJ2-5; tentatively, D is TRBD1 or TRBD2 (5 bases each). The CDR3 spans 17 residues. The V end lost 7 bases, the J end lost 3 bases, and 24 bases lay between the germline ends. The germline V gene has CDR1 MDHEN and CDR2 SYDVKM. CDR3 bases: TGTGCCAGCAACCGGGACCTTTTCTGGCGGGTGAAAGAGACCCAGTACTTC. Amino acid sequence: CASNRDLFWRVKETQYF. The entire variable domain, with the rest obtained from reference TRBV28 and TRBJ2-5, is as follows: DVKVTQSSRYLVKRTGEKVFLECVQDMDHENMFWYRQDPGLGLRLIYFSYDVKMKEKGDIPEGYSVSREKKERFSLILESASTNQTSMYLCASNRDLFWRVKETQYFGPGTRLLVL.

This clonotype was recorded at least ten times. This sequence joins TRBV29-1 and TRBJ2-5; D possibly matches TRBD1 or TRBD2 (6 bases each). The CDR3 consists of 15 residues. The germline gives CDR1 SQVTM, CDR2 ANQGSEA. With 7 bases removed from V and 5 bases from J, the gap between germline ends came to 23 bases. The CDR3 coding sequence is TGCAGCGAGATAACGGGGGTCAGGGGAAGGGAGACCCAGTACTTC. Residues: CSEITGVRGRETQYF.

J is TRBJ2-7 and V is TRBV5-1; D gene unclear. This CDR3 spans 12 amino acids. The germline V gene encodes CDR1 SGHRS and CDR2 YFSETQ. The ends were cut back, 4 bases at V and 8 bases at J, with 13 bases in the middle. The CDR3: CASSPEDGKQYF. CDR3 coding DNA: TGCGCCAGCAGCCCCGAGGACGGCAAGCAGTACTTC.

Comments on this clonotype: A much larger clone sits a single nucleotide away, making a read error possible. The chain is built from TRBV28 and TRBJ2-7; the D gene is possibly TRBD2 (5 bases). The CDR3 is 17 amino acids. Germline V CDR1 and CDR2: MDHEN, SYDVKM. V lost 6 bases, J lost 4 bases, and 25 bases lay in between. CDR3 loop: CASSPPKLGRRRYEQYF. The DNA of the CDR3 is TGTGCCAGCAGCCCACCGAAACTAGGCAGGAGACGATACGAGCAGTACTTC.

A few counts support this clonotype. The rearrangement joins TRBV6-2 or TRBV6-3 to TRBJ2-7; perhaps TRBD2 as D (5 bases). Germline loops: CDR1 MNHEY, CDR2 SVGEGT. CDR3 length: 15 amino acids. V dropped 2 bases and J dropped 2 bases, with 13 bases sitting between them. The CDR3 DNA follows: TGTGCCAGCAGTTACGAGGGTTCTCTACCCTACGAGCAGTACTTC. Protein sequence: CASSYEGSLPYEQYF.

V gene TRBV28 combines with J gene TRBJ1-2; D is undetermined. V was trimmed by 3 bases and J by 0 bases, leaving 8 bases between them. CDR1 and CDR2 (germline): MDHEN, SYDVKM. CDR3 length: 14 amino acids. The CDR3 coding sequence is TGTGCCAGCAGTTTGCGGGGAGCTAACTATGGCTACACCTTC. Its translation: CASSLRGANYGYTF.

This clonotype turned up a few times. This sequence joins TRBV28 and TRBJ1-2; weak D call: TRBD1 (6 bases). The V end was cut by 2 bases, the J end by 8 bases, with 18 bases between. Germline assignment: CDR1 MDHEN and CDR2 SYDVKM. The CDR3 runs 15 residues. The CDR3 DNA follows: TGTGCCAGCAGTTTAAACCGGCAGGGGCTTCGGGGCTACACCTTC. Its translation is CASSLNRQGLRGYTF.

This clonotype is a singleton in its sample. The chain links TRBV18 to TRBJ2-4; D tentatively fits TRBD1 or TRBD2 (6 bases each). This CDR3 is 14 amino acids long. CDR1 KGHSH and CDR2 LQKENI come from the germline V gene. The V gene lost 1 base and the J gene lost 7 bases, with 11 bases spanning the gap. The CDR3 loop is CASSPQRGVNIQYF. CDR3 nucleotides: TGTGCCAGCTCACCACAGAGGGGGGTGAACATTCAGTACTTC.

The rearrangement uses TRBV10-3 and TRBJ1-2; D unresolved. The CDR3 totals 14 residues. V was cut by 4 bases and J by 4 bases, with 13 bases left in between. Germline assignment: CDR1 ENHRY and CDR2 SYGVKD. CDR3 sequence reads: CAISGSALFYGYTF. The CDR3 nucleotides are TGTGCCATCAGTGGGTCGGCCCTCTTCTATGGCTACACCTTC.

This clonotype was recorded a few times. The V and J genes are TRBV5-6 and TRBJ2-3; 13 nucleotides agree with TRBD2. The CDR3 totals 16 residues. V lost 2 bases, J lost 2 bases, and 2 bases stayed unmatched. CDR1 is SGHDT and CDR2 is YYEEEE in the germline V gene. The CDR3 DNA sequence: TGTGCCAGCAGCTTCGGGACTAGCGGGATCACAGATACGCAGTATTTT. Translating it yields CASSFGTSGITDTQYF.

This clonotype came up a few times. This sequence joins TRBV29-1 and TRBJ1-6, with 8 bases lining up with TRBD1. After removal of 6 bases from V and 6 bases from J, the junction contained 7 bases not matched to a gene. Germline V gene sequence: CDR1 SQVTM, CDR2 ANQGSEA. CDR3 length: 14 amino acids. The CDR3 DNA reads as TGCAGCGTCGCAGAGGACAGGGCTAATTCACCCCTCCACTTT. Translated, it gives CSVAEDRANSPLHF.

This clonotype was detected ten times or more. The chain is built from TRBV28 and TRBJ1-6; the D gene is possibly TRBD1 (5 bases). Trimming took 5 bases from V and 10 from J, leaving 15 bases between them. The CDR3 consists of 14 residues. The germline V gene encodes CDR1 MDHEN and CDR2 SYDVKM. Here the CDR3 DNA reads TGTGCCAGCAGTCCGGGACCGGGGGACTCACCCCTCCACTTT. As protein: CASSPGPGDSPLHF.

This clonotype was counted at least ten times. The chain couples TRBV11-2 to TRBJ1-1; D is unclear. The CDR3 length is 12 residues. V was cut by 5 bases and J by 9 bases, with 13 bases left in between. Per germline, CDR1 SGHAT and CDR2 FQNNGV. The CDR3 DNA reads as TGTGCCAGCAGCGCGACCCGGGCCCAAGCTTTCTTT. It translates to CASSATRAQAFF.

Many counts were recorded for this clonotype. The V gene is TRBV20-1, the J gene TRBJ1-6; no clear D. Trimming shortened V by 0 bases and J by 7 bases, and 16 bases separated the two germline ends. The germline CDR1 and CDR2 sequences are DFQATT and SNEGSKA (reference sequence). The CDR3 has 16 residues. In nucleotides, the CDR3 is TGCAGTGCTAGAGAGGCGGGAATCGTTCTGAATTCACCCCTCCACTTT. Amino acid sequence: CSAREAGIVLNSPLHF.

This clonotype was seen more than once but under ten times. The gene calls are TRBV28 and TRBJ1-2, with D hard to call. Germline CDR1 MDHEN, CDR2 SYDVKM. CDR3 length: 13 amino acids. Trimming pared 3 bases from V and 4 bases from J, leaving 9 bases between. The CDR3, as DNA: TGTGCCAGCAGTTTGGAGGGAACCTATGGCTACACCTTC. It is translated as CASSLEGTYGYTF.

This clonotype was seen ten or more times. This chain connects TRBV28 to TRBJ1-5, with D unresolved. The CDR3 consists of 16 residues. V lost 4 bases and J lost 3, with 16 bases in between. Per germline, CDR1 MDHEN and CDR2 SYDVKM. CDR3 DNA: TGTGCCAGCAGTTCCCCGAGGTCCGGCGACAATCAGCCCCAGCATTTT. Translating it yields CASSSPRSGDNQPQHF.

This clonotype was counted at least ten times. This chain joins TRBV11-2 and TRBJ1-1; D gene uncertain. This CDR3 comprises 13 residues. Trimming cost V 6 bases and J 1 base, with 9 bases left between them. Germline CDR1 reads SGHAT; CDR2 reads FQNNGV. CDR3: CASSSKRNTEAFF. In DNA form, the CDR3 reads TGTGCCAGCAGTTCAAAGAGGAACACTGAAGCTTTCTTT.

The rearrangement uses TRBV20-1 and TRBJ2-4; no clear D. This CDR3 spans 17 amino acids. The germline V gene has CDR1 DFQATT and CDR2 SNEGSKA (reference sequence). V lost 6 bases to trimming and J lost 0 bases, with 21 bases between them. The CDR3 DNA sequence: TGCAGTGCCCATAAACATCGGACGGTACTAGCCAAAAACATTCAGTACTTC. It yields the protein CSAHKHRTVLAKNIQYF.

This clonotype was seen repeatedly, ten times or more. V usage is TRBV12-3 or TRBV12-4 and J usage is TRBJ1-5; tentatively, D is TRBD1 (6 bases). The CDR3 consists of 14 residues. Trimming took off 2 bases at V and 4 bases at J, with 9 bases between the two ends. The CDR3 reads CASSLNTGNQPQHF. DNA for the CDR3: TGTGCCAGCAGTTTAAATACAGGGAATCAGCCCCAGCATTTT.

This clonotype has only a few counts. V is TRBV7-9 and J is TRBJ2-7; 11 bases line up with TRBD1. The V gene end was trimmed by 1 base and the J gene end by 0 bases; junction bases not matched to a gene: 5. Germline loops: CDR1 SEHNR, CDR2 FQNEAQ (reference sequence). The CDR3 has 17 residues. CDR3 nucleotides: TGTGCCAGCAGCTTAGTCGAGGGACAGGGGGTCTCCTACGAGCAGTACTTC. As protein: CASSLVEGQGVSYEQYF.

DNA of the CDR3: TGCGCCAGCAGCGTTGTCCGCCTAGCGACGAACACCGGGGAGCTGTTTTTT. Residues: CASSVVRLATNTGELFF. The V and J genes are TRBV5-1 and TRBJ2-2; D perhaps matches TRBD2 (6 bases). CDR3 length equals 17 residues. Germline CDR1 reads SGHRS; CDR2 reads YFSETQ. The V gene lost 4 bases and the J gene lost 0 bases, with 16 bases spanning the gap.

The chain is built from TRBV5-1 and TRBJ2-7, with TRBD1 identical over 7 bases. The CDR3 covers 14 residues. Trimming took 4 bases from V and 6 from J; bases not matched to a gene: 10. Germline CDR1 and CDR2: SGHRS and YFSETQ. For the CDR3, the DNA is TGCGCCAGCAGCCCCCGGGACAGTAAACTCGAGCAGTACTTC. Protein product: CASSPRDSKLEQYF.

This clonotype was counted at least ten times. This chain connects TRBV11-2 to TRBJ2-5; D is undetermined. V shed 8 bases and J shed 0 bases, with 16 bases lying between them. This CDR3 region has 15 residues. Germline V lookup: CDR1 SGHAT, CDR2 FQNNGV. The CDR3 sequence is CASRKSVGYQETQYF. DNA for the CDR3: TGTGCCAGCCGAAAATCTGTGGGATACCAAGAGACCCAGTACTTC. Combining the CDR3 with reference TRBV11-2 and TRBJ2-5 gives the whole variable domain EAGVAQSPRYKIIEKRQSVAFWCNPISGHATLYWYQQILGQGPKLLIQFQNNGVVDDSQLPKDRFSAERLKGVDSTLKIQPAKLEDSAVYLCASRKSVGYQETQYFGPGTRLLVL.

The V gene is TRBV10-2, the J gene TRBJ2-7, with 7 bases identical to TRBD2. The CDR3 length is 14 residues. Trimming removed 4 bases from V and 0 bases from J; junction bases left unmatched: 3. Germline CDR1 reads WSHSY; CDR2 reads SAAADI. The CDR3 sequence: CASSGAGASYEQYF. The DNA for the CDR3 is TGCGCCAGCAGTGGCGCGGGAGCCTCCTACGAGCAGTACTTC.

In regard to this clonotype: A much larger clone is a single base away; this may be a read error. The chain recombines TRBV28 with TRBJ2-7; D gene unclear. The germline V gene has CDR1 MDHEN and CDR2 SYDVKM. This CDR3 region has 14 residues. V was clipped by 8 bases and J by 2 bases, with 16 bases between them. The CDR3 DNA reads TGTGCCAGCGGTGATATAAACTCAGCCTACGAGCAGTACTTC. It is translated as CASGDINSAYEQYF.

In its sample, this clonotype was seen a few times. The rearrangement uses TRBV4-1 and TRBJ1-2; weak D call: TRBD1 (6 bases). V lost 1 base, J lost 6 bases, and 15 bases lay in between. The CDR3 sequence is 15 residues long. The germline V gene encodes CDR1 MGHRA and CDR2 YSYEKL. The CDR3 reads CASSQVRGGYNGYTF. CDR3 nucleotides: TGCGCCAGCAGCCAAGTTAGGGGGGGATATAATGGCTACACCTTC.

This clonotype showed up many times. The chain joins TRBV27 to TRBJ2-5; D gene uncertain. The CDR3 runs to 12 residues. From germline, CDR1 is MNHEY and CDR2 SMNVEV (reference sequence). V lost 3 bases and J lost 4, with 6 bases in between. The CDR3 DNA reads TGTGCCAGCAGTTTTTGGGGAGAGACCCAGTACTTC. Its protein product is CASSFWGETQYF.

J is TRBJ1-5 and V is TRBV20-1; 10 bases line up with TRBD1. V trimming: 4 bases; J trimming: 5 bases; junction bases outside the gene matches: 8. Germline values: CDR1 DFQATT, CDR2 SNEGSKA (reference sequence). CDR3 size: 15 residues. The CDR3 reads CSAKKPGQGYQPQHF. DNA for the CDR3: TGCAGTGCTAAGAAACCGGGACAGGGGTATCAGCCCCAGCATTTT.